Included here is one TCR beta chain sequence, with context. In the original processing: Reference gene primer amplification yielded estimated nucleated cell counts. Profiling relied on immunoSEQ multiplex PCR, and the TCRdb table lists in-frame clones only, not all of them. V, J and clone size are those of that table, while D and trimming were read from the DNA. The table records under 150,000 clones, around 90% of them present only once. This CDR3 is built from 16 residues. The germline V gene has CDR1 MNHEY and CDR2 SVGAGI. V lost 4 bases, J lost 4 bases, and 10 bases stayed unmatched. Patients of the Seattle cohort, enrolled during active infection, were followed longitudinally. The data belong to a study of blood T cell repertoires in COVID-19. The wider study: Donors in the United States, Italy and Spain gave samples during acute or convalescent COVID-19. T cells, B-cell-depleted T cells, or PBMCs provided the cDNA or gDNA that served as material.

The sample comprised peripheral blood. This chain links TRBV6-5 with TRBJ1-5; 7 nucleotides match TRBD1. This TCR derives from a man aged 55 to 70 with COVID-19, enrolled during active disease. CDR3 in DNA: TGTGCCAGCAGTTCCTCCGGGACAGCTAAAAATCAGCCCCAGCATTTT. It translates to CASSSSGTAKNQPQHF.